This T cell receptor (beta chain) derives from a study of identical twins. This clonotype has ten or more counts. TCRdb re-called the 5' RACE reads through MiXCR, storing one row per CDR3 protein. The sample includes nearly 650,000 distinct CDR3 sequences, just over 7% of them seen just once. These records were also assigned to another study, of yellow fever vaccine responses in identical twins.

Sequenced sample: PBMCs. The TCR originated in a woman between 18 and 29 years old in good health.

CDR3 DNA: TGCGCCAGCAGCTTGGATATGGAAGATAGGCTAGCCTACGAGCAGTACTTC. Protein sequence: CASSLDMEDRLAYEQYF. V usage is TRBV5-1 and J usage is TRBJ2-7, with D unresolved. Germline values: CDR1 SGHRS, CDR2 YFSETQ. The V end lost 0 bases, the J end lost 2 bases, and 18 bases lay between the germline ends. CDR3 length equals 17 residues.